A single sample is the source of the 29 T cell receptor beta chains below, sequenced in a study of blood T cell repertoires in COVID-19. Sequenced by immunoSEQ multiplex PCR; TCRdb stores in-frame clones only, minus some. Among a few hundred thousand clones listed, about 90% were seen once. Sequenced sample: peripheral blood. These receptors came from a woman aged 25-40 years with COVID-19, enrolled during active disease.

J is TRBJ1-2 and V is TRBV28, with 7 positions matching TRBD1. CDR3 length: 13 amino acids. Germline trimming cut 5 bases from V and 4 bases from J; bases unmatched to any gene: 4. The germline gives CDR1 MDHEN, CDR2 SYDVKM. The CDR3 DNA sequence: TGTGCCAGCAGTACCGGGACAGCCTATGGCTACACCTTC. This gives the protein CASSTGTAYGYTF.

This rearrangement joins TRBV6-5 to TRBJ2-7, with D perhaps TRBD2 (5 bases). Trimming took off 7 bases at V and 6 bases at J, with 10 bases between the two ends. CDR1 MNHEY and CDR2 SVGAGI come from the germline V gene. This CDR3 is built from 11 residues. The CDR3 bases are TGTGCCAGCATGGAGCGGACCGAGCAGTACTTC. The encoded protein is CASMERTEQYF.

V and J are TRBV24-1 and TRBJ2-1; 8 positions match TRBD1. The germline CDR1 and CDR2 sequences are KGHDR and SFDVKD. The CDR3 extends over 13 amino acids. The V gene end was trimmed by 4 bases and the J gene end by 10 bases; junction bases not matched to a gene: 5. CDR3 protein: CATSEDRGGEQFF. The CDR3 bases are TGTGCCACCAGTGAAGACAGGGGCGGGGAGCAGTTCTTC.

V and J are TRBV9 and TRBJ2-5; TRBD1 matches 7 bases. Germline values: CDR1 SGDLS, CDR2 YYNGEE. The CDR3 runs 14 residues. The V gene end was trimmed by 3 bases and the J gene end by 11 bases; junction bases not matched to a gene: 13. The CDR3 nucleotides are TGTGCCAGCAGCGACCGGGACAGATATGAAGAACAGTACTTC. Its protein product is CASSDRDRYEEQYF.

This rearrangement joins TRBV5-1 to TRBJ2-1; 11 bases fit TRBD2. The length of the CDR3 is 19 residues. Germline loops: CDR1 SGHRS, CDR2 YFSETQ. V was clipped by 4 bases and J by 1 base; unmatched bases: 13. CDR3 in amino acids: CASSGQLAGGQLSYNEQFF. The CDR3 coding sequence is TGCGCCAGCAGCGGGCAGCTAGCGGGAGGCCAACTTTCCTACAATGAGCAGTTCTTC.

The gene calls are TRBV2 and TRBJ1-4; 9 positions match TRBD1. The trim removed 6 bases at V and 0 bases at J, leaving 14 bases unmatched. This CDR3 comprises 19 residues. Germline loops: CDR1 SNHLY, CDR2 FYNNEI. CDR3 in amino acids: CASRGTLPGQGATNEKLFF. The DNA for the CDR3 is TGTGCCAGCAGGGGTACCTTGCCGGGACAGGGCGCAACTAATGAAAAACTGTTTTTT.

The CDR3 coding sequence is TGTGCCAGCAGCGCCGGGACAGGGACCGTCTATGGCTACACCTTC. Protein sequence: CASSAGTGTVYGYTF. The V call is TRBV9, the J call TRBJ1-2, with 9 bases identical to TRBD1. Germline loops: CDR1 SGDLS, CDR2 YYNGEE. J gave up 4 bases and V 3 bases, and 7 bases lay outside the gene matches. The CDR3 contains 15 residues.

The chain uses TRBV7-9 and TRBJ2-3; D might be TRBD2 (6 bases). V was trimmed by 1 base and J by 2 bases, leaving 13 bases between them. Germline V gene lookup returns CDR1 SEHNR and CDR2 FQNEAQ (reference sequence). CDR3 length: 16 residues. The CDR3 region is CASSLVGSGDTDTQYF. The DNA of the CDR3 is TGTGCCAGCAGCTTAGTGGGTAGCGGAGACACAGATACGCAGTATTTT.

This chain connects TRBV5-8 to TRBJ1-1; D gene ambiguous. This CDR3 spans 14 amino acids. V shed 2 bases and J shed 7 bases, with 15 bases lying between them. CDR1 SGHTS and CDR2 YDEGEE come from the germline V gene. CDR3 amino acids: CASSFGGYNVEAFF. The DNA for the CDR3 is TGTGCCAGCAGCTTCGGAGGGTATAATGTTGAAGCTTTCTTT.

The chain couples TRBV19 to TRBJ2-3, with 8 bases fitting TRBD2. Trimming removed 3 bases from V and 3 bases from J; junction bases left unmatched: 5. Germline V gives CDR1 LNHDA, CDR2 SQIVND (reference sequence). The CDR3 extends over 15 amino acids. The CDR3 here is CASSIRAGETDTQYF. The CDR3 nucleotides are TGTGCCAGTAGTATCCGAGCGGGAGAGACAGATACGCAGTATTTT.

The genes are TRBV2 and TRBJ1-5, with 7 bases lining up with TRBD1. CDR3 length: 17 amino acids. Germline V lookup: CDR1 SNHLY, CDR2 FYNNEI. J lost 2 bases, V lost 4 bases, and 11 bases had no gene match. This CDR3 reads CASSARGLTGGNQPQHF. CDR3 nucleotides: TGTGCCAGCAGTGCCCGGGGCCTTACAGGGGGCAATCAGCCCCAGCATTTT.

This clone has only one observation. The genes are TRBV7-2 and TRBJ1-5; 9 bases align to TRBD1. The V gene's germline CDR1 is SGHTA and CDR2 FQGNSA. This CDR3 is built from 15 residues. V shed 5 bases, J shed 6 bases, and the junction held 8 bases outside the gene matches. CDR3 coding DNA: TGTGCCAGCAGCAAACAACCGACAGGGGGTCAGCCCCAGCATTTT. It is translated as CASSKQPTGGQPQHF.

In this sample, this clone turned up a few times. The CDR3 loop is CASSRPSGSRGLNEQFF. The CDR3 bases are TGTGCCAGTAGTAGGCCTAGCGGGAGCCGGGGGCTCAATGAGCAGTTCTTC. The chain carries TRBV19 and TRBJ2-1; 10 bases map to TRBD2. Germline CDR1 reads LNHDA; CDR2 reads SQIVND (reference sequence). Trimming removed 4 bases from V and 6 bases from J; junction bases left unmatched: 12. The CDR3 totals 17 residues.

This chain links TRBV5-1 with TRBJ2-5; 7 bases fit TRBD2. CDR1 and CDR2 (germline): SGHRS, YFSETQ. The CDR3 covers 16 residues. V lost 0 bases and J lost 2; bases outside the gene matches: 7. The CDR3 protein is CASSLGMGRDQETQYF. The CDR3 coding sequence is TGCGCCAGCAGCTTGGGTATGGGGAGGGATCAAGAGACCCAGTACTTC.

The chain is built from TRBV13 and TRBJ2-7, with TRBD1 identical over 7 bases. Trimming at V came to 5 bases and at J to 3 bases, leaving 10 bases not matched to a gene. The CDR3 has 15 amino acids. Germline values: CDR1 PRHDT, CDR2 FYEKMQ (reference sequence). The CDR3 nucleotides are TGTGCCAGCAGCGGCCGGGACAGAACTAACTACGAGCAGTACTTC. Its protein is CASSGRDRTNYEQYF.

This clone was seen a single time. CDR3 DNA sequence: TGTGCCTGGAATAGCGGGAGCTCCGCAGATACGCAGTATTTT. Translation gives CAWNSGSSADTQYF. V is TRBV30 and J is TRBJ2-3; TRBD2 agrees at 9 bases. CDR3 length equals 14 residues. Germline CDR1 is GTSNPN and CDR2 is SVGIG (reference sequence). Trimming took 4 bases from V and 4 from J; bases not matched to a gene: 6.

The rearrangement uses TRBV4-1 and TRBJ1-2, with 12 bases identical to TRBD1. This CDR3 has 18 residues. Germline V gene sequence: CDR1 MGHRA, CDR2 YSYEKL. V dropped 0 bases and J dropped 6; count of bases not matched to a gene: 11. In DNA form, the CDR3 reads TGCGCCAGCAGCCAAGATCTCCGGGGACAGGGGGCGAAAAATGGCTACACCTTC. Its translation: CASSQDLRGQGAKNGYTF.

The sample holds one count of this clone. The gene calls are TRBV28 and TRBJ2-7, with D maybe TRBD2 (6 bases). This CDR3 spans 17 amino acids. V lost 2 bases, J lost 6 bases, and 23 bases lay in between. Germline assignment: CDR1 MDHEN and CDR2 SYDVKM. Written as DNA, the CDR3 is TGTGCCAGCAGTTTAGTGTATCGGGGACTTCGAGGGATCGAGCAGTACTTC. Amino acid sequence: CASSLVYRGLRGIEQYF.

J is TRBJ2-1 and V is TRBV25-1; possible D gene TRBD2, 6 bases. The CDR3 runs 15 residues. Germline lookup yields CDR1 MGHDK and CDR2 SYGVNS. V lost 3 bases and J lost 4, with 13 bases in between. Here the CDR3 reads CASSDPLGTYNEQFF. CDR3 bases: TGTGCCAGCAGTGATCCCCTAGGGACTTACAATGAGCAGTTCTTC. The entire variable domain, with the rest obtained from reference TRBV25-1 and TRBJ2-1, is as follows: EADIYQTPRYLVIGTGKKITLECSQTMGHDKMYWYQQDPGMELHLIHYSYGVNSTEKGDLSSESTVSRIRTEHFPLTLESARPSHTSQYLCASSDPLGTYNEQFFGPGTRLTVL.

This clone appeared once. The rearrangement uses TRBV19 and TRBJ1-3; D is ambiguous. The ends were cut back, 4 bases at V and 2 bases at J, with 9 bases in the middle. From germline, CDR1 is LNHDA and CDR2 SQIVND (reference sequence). This CDR3 region has 14 residues. CDR3 region: CASSTQWPGNTIYF. Written as DNA, the CDR3 is TGTGCCAGTAGTACACAATGGCCTGGAAACACCATATATTTT.

Notes on this clone: Different DNA sequences within this sample yield the same CDR3. The chain couples TRBV7-9 to TRBJ1-5; D not certain. With 5 bases removed from V and 5 bases from J, the gap between germline ends came to 10 bases. CDR1 and CDR2 (germline): SEHNR, FQNEAQ (reference sequence). The length of the CDR3 is 13 residues. In DNA form, the CDR3 reads TGTGCCAGCAGCCTCACCGGGGATCAGCCCCAGCATTTT. It encodes CASSLTGDQPQHF.

This clone was counted only a few times. The chain joins TRBV27 to TRBJ1-4; D possibly corresponds to TRBD1 (6 bases). Per the germline V gene, CDR1 is MNHEY and CDR2 is SMNVEV (reference sequence). CDR3 length: 13 residues. Trimming stripped 5 bases from V and 8 bases from J, with 12 bases between. CDR3 DNA: TGTGCCAGCAGTCAACCCGGGACAGAAAAACTGTTTTTT. It specifies CASSQPGTEKLFF.

The gene calls are TRBV12-3 or TRBV12-4 and TRBJ2-2; TRBD1 might be the D (8 bases). Between the trimmed V and J ends, which lost 4 bases and 15 bases, there was a span of 15 bases. The CDR3 length is 12 residues. CDR3: CASSYHRGGLFF. DNA for the CDR3: TGTGCCAGCAGTTATCACAGGGGGGGGTTGTTTTTT.

The rearrangement joins TRBV7-2 to TRBJ1-6, with D tentatively TRBD1 (5 bases). The germline V gene encodes CDR1 SGHTA and CDR2 FQGNSA. The CDR3 consists of 19 residues. Trimming took off 2 bases at V and 3 bases at J, with 20 bases between the two ends. This CDR3 is CASSLTSQGGSVYNSPLHF. The CDR3 DNA reads as TGTGCCAGCAGCTTAACATCCCAGGGAGGGAGTGTCTATAATTCACCCCTCCACTTT.

The V call is TRBV29-1, the J call TRBJ1-5; D uncertain. The V gene lost 4 bases and the J gene lost 5 bases, with 9 bases spanning the gap. CDR3 length: 12 amino acids. Germline V gives CDR1 SQVTM, CDR2 ANQGSEA. CDR3 coding DNA: TGCAGCGTTGGAAACTTAGATCAGCCCCAGCATTTT. Protein: CSVGNLDQPQHF.

The V and J genes are TRBV14 and TRBJ2-1; 9 bases are a match to TRBD2. There are 17 residues in the CDR3. V lost 4 bases to trimming and J lost 9 bases; unmatched junction nucleotides: 16. CDR1 is SGHDN, CDR2 FVKESK, per germline. CDR3 sequence (DNA): TGTGCCAGCAGCCCCTACCTGTGGGCGGGAGGGTTAAGTGAGCAGTTCTTC. Protein product: CASSPYLWAGGLSEQFF.

There are a few counts of this clone. The chain is built from TRBV5-1 and TRBJ1-1; TRBD1 agrees at 8 bases. The CDR3 consists of 13 residues. Germline-derived CDR1 and CDR2 are SGHRS and YFSETQ. The V segment lost 4 bases and the J segment 6 bases; nucleotides outside the gene matches: 5. This CDR3 reads CASSATGGAEAFF. DNA of the CDR3: TGCGCCAGCAGCGCAACAGGGGGTGCTGAAGCTTTCTTT.

The V gene is TRBV5-4, the J gene TRBJ2-1; D remains ambiguous. Trimming stripped 0 bases from V and 8 bases from J, with 6 bases between. Germline assignment: CDR1 SGHNT and CDR2 YYREEE (reference sequence). There are 12 residues in the CDR3. Written as DNA, the CDR3 is TGTGCCAGCAGCTTGGGCGGAGATGAGCAGTTCTTC. It codes for CASSLGGDEQFF.

This chain links TRBV18 with TRBJ2-7; D may be TRBD1 (5 bases). The CDR3 is made up of 14 amino acids. Trimming removed 3 bases at V and 0 bases at J, with 9 bases between. CDR1 and CDR2 from the germline V gene are KGHSH and LQKENI. Written as DNA, the CDR3 is TGTGCCAGCTCACCGGGGCGAGACTCCTACGAGCAGTACTTC. It specifies CASSPGRDSYEQYF. Together with reference TRBV18 and TRBJ2-7, the CDR3 gives the full variable domain: NAGVMQNPRHLVRRRGQEARLRCSPMKGHSHVYWYRQLPEEGLKFMVYLQKENIIDESGMPKERFSAEFPKEGPSILRIQQVVRGDSAAYFCASSPGRDSYEQYFGPGTRLTVT.